The 9 T cell receptor beta chains below come from one sample, sequenced in a study of control samples from healthy donors and cancer patients. Libraries were prepared by immunoSEQ multiplex PCR; TCRdb keeps only in-frame clonotypes and omits some of them. The repertoire holds tens of thousands of clones, with roughly 87% as singletons. The sample was PBMCs. The receptors come from a man aged 55 to 70 with head and neck cancer.

The CDR3 DNA is TGTGCCAGCAGCCAAGAACCGGGACAGGGGGCCCGGTTATACACCGGGGAGCTGTTTTTT. Translation gives CASSQEPGQGARLYTGELFF. The chain recombines TRBV14 with TRBJ2-2; 12 bases map to TRBD1. Per the germline V gene, CDR1 is SGHDN and CDR2 is FVKESK. V lost 0 bases and J lost 3; bases outside the gene matches: 11. This CDR3 has 20 amino acids.

The chain recombines TRBV28 with TRBJ2-2; TRBD1 aligns across 8 bases. The CDR3 has 14 amino acids. Trimming at V came to 8 bases and at J to 4 bases, leaving 6 bases not matched to a gene. Germline CDR1 and CDR2: MDHEN and SYDVKM. CDR3 sequence (DNA): TGTGCCAGCTCAGGGGGCTCGACCACCGGGGAGCTGTTTTTT. This encodes CASSGGSTTGELFF.

The chain carries TRBV29-1 and TRBJ1-1; D gene unclear. The CDR3 has 11 amino acids. Germline CDR1 SQVTM, CDR2 ANQGSEA. The V end lost 6 bases, the J end lost 10 bases, and 15 bases lay between the germline ends. The CDR3 region is CSVDRQKGAFF. For the CDR3, the DNA is TGCAGCGTGGACCGCCAGAAGGGAGCTTTCTTT.

V is TRBV11-3 and J is TRBJ2-5; no reliable D call. The CDR3 totals 16 residues. The V end was cut by 5 bases, the J end by 2 bases, with 18 bases between. In germline, CDR1 is SGHNT, CDR2 YENEEA. CDR3 amino acids: CASSPTYCTEQETQYF. For the CDR3, the DNA is TGTGCCAGCAGCCCGACCTATTGTACAGAACAAGAGACCCAGTACTTC. Supplemented by reference TRBV11-3 and TRBJ2-5, the full variable domain reads EAGVVQSPRYKIIEKKQPVAFWCNPISGHNTLYWYLQNLGQGPELLIRYENEEAVDDSQLPKDRFSAERLKGVDSTLKIQPAELGDSAVYLCASSPTYCTEQETQYFGPGTRLLVL.

This chain links TRBV11-2 with TRBJ1-2; no firm D call. This CDR3 spans 12 amino acids. CDR1 is SGHAT and CDR2 is FQNNGV in the germline V gene. V lost 6 bases, J lost 4 bases, and 9 bases lay in between. CDR3 loop: CASSRSTYGYTF. DNA of the CDR3: TGTGCCAGCAGTCGTTCGACCTATGGCTACACCTTC.

This chain uses TRBV18 with TRBJ2-3; unclear D gene. Germline assignment: CDR1 KGHSH and CDR2 LQKENI. V was shortened by 3 bases and J by 5 bases, with 9 bases between the two germline ends. The CDR3 has 13 amino acids. CDR3 residues: CASSPEFGDTQYF. CDR3 bases: TGTGCCAGCTCACCCGAGTTTGGAGATACGCAGTATTTT.

This clone showed up just once. J is TRBJ2-7 and V is TRBV7-3; 7 positions match TRBD1. Germline V gene sequence: CDR1 SGHTA, CDR2 FQGTGA. V shed 5 bases, J shed 0 bases, and the junction held 16 bases outside the gene matches. The CDR3 covers 18 residues. In nucleotides, the CDR3 is TGTGCCAGCAGCCCGAGGGTCAGACCGGGACAGAGCTCCTACGAGCAGTACTTC. Translating gives CASSPRVRPGQSSYEQYF.

The chain uses TRBV3-1 (or the pseudogene TRBV3-2) and TRBJ1-2; D may be TRBD1 (5 bases). Germline-derived CDR1 and CDR2 are LGHDT and YNNKEL (reference sequence). This CDR3 has 14 amino acids. V gave up 0 bases and J gave up 8 bases, with 13 bases separating them. CDR3 amino acids: CASSQDQGRVGYTF. The CDR3 DNA sequence: TGTGCCAGCAGCCAAGATCAGGGCAGGGTCGGCTACACCTTC.

CDR3 nucleotides: TGTGCCAGCAGCTTAGCTACTGTAAAACAGGGGAACTATGGCTACACCTTC. Translating gives CASSLATVKQGNYGYTF. The rearrangement uses TRBV7-8 and TRBJ1-2, with 7 bases lining up with TRBD1. There are 17 residues in the CDR3. J gave up 2 bases and V 0 bases, and 9 bases lay outside the gene matches. Germline values: CDR1 SGHVS, CDR2 FQNEAQ. Based on the CDR3 plus reference TRBV7-8 and TRBJ1-2, the full variable domain is GAGVSQSPRYKVAKRGQDVALRCDPISGHVSLFWYQQALGQGPEFLTYFQNEAQLDKSGLPSDRFFAERPEGSVSTLKIQRTQQEDSAVYLCASSLATVKQGNYGYTFGSGTRLTVV.